This record looks at one T cell receptor beta chain sequence and its context. Its specificity is not known. Broader study findings: In terms of TCR gene usage, tumor memory CD4+ T cells clustered together with blood and lymph node memory CD4+ cells, as well as with lymph node naive CD4+ cells.

Germline lookup yields CDR1 SGHRS and CDR2 YFSETQ. The V and J ends lost 3 bases and 5 bases, in that order; junction bases with no gene match: 8. The length of the CDR3 is 15 residues. Semi-nested PCR with Nested Universal Primer A followed constant-region reverse priming of full-length variable regions. TCRdb passed the 5' RACE reads through MiXCR, listing each CDR3 protein once. The data show 40,000 to 65,000 distinct CDR3 sequences, approximately 25% seen once. The clonotype was recovered from a female donor with breast cancer. Sequences were obtained from tumor-infiltrating naive CD4+ T cells sorted from the breast tumor. Subset meaning: naive CD4+ T cells, CD4+CD45RA+CD25-. The rearrangement uses TRBV5-1 and TRBJ2-3, with 8 bases fitting TRBD1. In nucleotides, the CDR3 is TGCGCCAGCAGCTCCGGGACAGGATTGAAAGATACGCAGTATTTT. Protein: CASSSGTGLKDTQYF.